This TCR beta chain originates from a study of T cells in Graves' hyperthyroidism and ophthalmopathy. RNA transcripts gave rise to amplified TCR beta CDR3 regions. Initially, a first-round RT-PCR of the TCR CDR3 employed the HTBI primer set. TCRdb re-called the multiplex PCR reads through MiXCR, storing one row per CDR3 protein. The sample includes hundreds of thousands of distinct CDR3 sequences, around 15% seen only once; the top ten take around 3.5%. A few counts support this clonotype. Germline V gene data show CDR1 as KGHDR and CDR2 as SFDVKD. V was shortened by 6 bases and J by 0 bases, with 9 bases between the two germline ends. The CDR3 consists of 14 residues.

This TCR came from a woman aged 40 to 50 with Graves' ophthalmopathy. The chain couples TRBV24-1 to TRBJ2-3, with unresolved D. Sequencing was carried out using blood. In DNA form, the CDR3 reads TGTGCCACCAGTCGGGCCAGCAGCACAGATACGCAGTATTTT. This encodes CATSRASSTDTQYF.